The T cell receptor beta chain under discussion was sequenced for a study of OX40 agonist ivuxolimab in advanced cancers. As for the study in general: Intravenous ivuxolimab at 0.01 to 10 mg/kg was given to patients every 2 weeks.

The germline CDR1 and CDR2 sequences are SGHRS and YFSETQ. The CDR3 extends over 15 amino acids. Trimming removed 4 bases from V and 7 bases from J; junction bases left unmatched: 10. Sequencing used immunoSEQ multiplex PCR; TCRdb keeps in-frame clones, though not all of them. Of 100,000 or so clones listed, roughly 88% are singletons. This clonotype was obtained from an adult with an advanced solid tumor such as melanoma, head and neck, liver or kidney cancer. J is TRBJ2-7 and V is TRBV5-1, with 11 bases lining up with TRBD2. This specimen consisted of CD4+ or CD8+ T cells sorted from blood, obtained in a trial of the OX40 agonist ivuxolimab. The DNA of the CDR3 is TGCGCCAGCAGCCCCACCGGGACTAGCGGAGGAGAGCAGTACTTC. Translation: CASSPTGTSGGEQYF.